Listed below are T cell receptor beta chains from one sample, sequenced in a study of cytomegalovirus exposure and HLA in healthy donors. TCRdb's table, derived via immunoSEQ multiplex PCR, lists solely in-frame clones and lacks some. The sample shows approximately 150,000 clones, about 80% of them seen only once. Sequencing input: PBMCs. The receptors were gathered from a man aged 25-45 years in good health and CMV-seropositive. The CDR3 runs from the conserved cysteine through the conserved F or W. D genes are given only for firm matches. Some rows mark clone size as missing; the rest say once, few, many or name a class of expanded clone.

clone_size	v_call	d_call	j_call	cdr3_aa	cdr3_nt
NA	TRBV18	TRBD2	TRBJ2-7	CASSPPGGYPSYEQYF	TGTGCCAGCTCACCACCGGGGGGGTATCCCTCCTACGAGCAGTACTTC
NA	TRBV5-4	NA	TRBJ2-5	CASSPPTDQETQYF	TGTGCCAGCAGCCCCCCAACGGACCAAGAGACCCAGTACTTC
NA	TRBV7-6	NA	TRBJ1-1	CASSLPGNTEAFF	TGTGCCAGCAGCTTACCGGGGAACACTGAAGCTTTCTTT
NA	TRBV28	NA	TRBJ1-2	CASSLLLRLRDGYTF	TGTGCCAGCAGTTTATTGCTCAGGTTGCGAGACGGCTACACCTTC
NA	TRBV6-4	TRBD1	TRBJ2-1	CGGTGVNEQFF	TGTGGCGGGACAGGGGTCAATGAGCAGTTCTTC
NA	TRBV7-9	TRBD2	TRBJ2-7	CASSASGGQYEQYF	TGTGCCAGCAGCGCGAGCGGGGGTCAATACGAGCAGTACTTC
NA	TRBV7-3	TRBD2	TRBJ2-2	CASSLNPSGVVTGELFF	TGTGCCAGCAGCCTTAACCCTAGCGGGGTTGTCACCGGGGAGCTGTTTTTT
NA	TRBV7-9	TRBD1	TRBJ2-7	CASSLMDRANYEQYF	TGTGCCAGCAGCCTTATGGACAGGGCAAACTACGAGCAGTACTTC
NA	TRBV6-1	NA	TRBJ2-1	CASRPTRSSYNEQFF	TGTGCCAGCAGACCGACTAGGAGCTCCTACAATGAGCAGTTCTTC
NA	TRBV29-1	NA	TRBJ2-5	CSVGGFQETQYF	TGCAGCGTTGGAGGATTCCAAGAGACCCAGTACTTC
NA	TRBV28	NA	TRBJ1-5	CASSSFNQPQHF	TGTGCCAGCAGTTCATTTAATCAGCCCCAGCATTTT
NA	TRBV9	NA	TRBJ2-7	CASSVRAGDEQYF	TGTGCCAGCAGCGTCCGGGCGGGCGACGAGCAGTACTTC
NA	TRBV27	NA	TRBJ1-2	CASSSGGWDYGYTF	TGTGCCAGCAGTTCTGGGGGCTGGGACTATGGCTACACCTTC
NA	TRBV19	NA	TRBJ2-7	CASSIGRVYEQYF	TGTGCCAGTAGTATAGGTCGGGTATACGAGCAGTACTTC
NA	TRBV7-9	TRBD1	TRBJ2-5	CASSPTGVQKTQYF	TGTGCCAGCAGCCCGACAGGGGTCCAGAAGACCCAGTACTTC
NA	TRBV18	TRBD1	TRBJ1-1	CASSPGQGRAEAFF	TGTGCCAGCTCACCGGGACAGGGAAGGGCTGAAGCTTTCTTT
NA	TRBV7-2	TRBD1	TRBJ2-7	CASSSGQGLPQYF	TGTGCCAGCAGCTCGGGACAGGGGCTTCCGCAGTACTTC
NA	TRBV30	NA	TRBJ2-1	CAWRERSSSYNEQFF	TGTGCCTGGAGGGAGAGATCGAGCTCCTACAATGAGCAGTTCTTC
once	TRBV7-9	TRBD2	TRBJ2-5	CAAGLAGQETQYF	TGTGCCGCCGGACTAGCGGGGCAAGAGACCCAGTACTTC
NA	TRBV4-1	TRBD2	TRBJ2-7	CASSQELAGDEQYF	TGCGCCAGCAGCCAAGAACTAGCGGGGGACGAGCAGTACTTC
NA	TRBV4-1	NA	TRBJ2-3	CASSPAGTGLTDTQYF	TGCGCCAGCAGCCCAGCCGGGACGGGACTTACAGATACGCAGTATTTT
NA	TRBV27	NA	TRBJ2-7	CASSLWVGGEQYF	TGTGCCAGCAGTTTATGGGTAGGGGGCGAGCAGTACTTC
NA	TRBV29-1	TRBD1	TRBJ2-7	CSLGTGIGEQYF	TGCAGCCTGGGGACAGGGATCGGCGAGCAGTACTTC
NA	TRBV2	NA	TRBJ1-5	CASSELPDYQPQHF	TGTGCCAGCAGTGAATTGCCAGATTATCAGCCCCAGCATTTT
NA	TRBV6-1	NA	TRBJ2-7	CASRAFSYEQYF	TGTGCCAGCAGGGCCTTTTCCTACGAGCAGTACTTC
NA	TRBV5-1	NA	TRBJ2-7	CASSQIRGFRYEQYF	TGCGCCAGCAGCCAAATCAGGGGTTTTCGGTACGAGCAGTACTTC
NA	TRBV15	NA	TRBJ1-1	CATSRDRYTEAFF	TGTGCCACCAGCAGAGATCGGTACACTGAAGCTTTCTTT
few	TRBV25-1	TRBD2	TRBJ2-7	CASSSDRSGGPSSYEQYF	TGTGCCAGCAGTTCGGACCGCAGCGGGGGGCCAAGCTCCTACGAGCAGTACTTC
NA	TRBV2	NA	TRBJ2-3	CASSGTALDTQYF	TGTGCCAGCAGTGGGACTGCCTTAGATACGCAGTATTTT
NA	TRBV14	NA	TRBJ2-3	CASSQVGRDTQYF	TGTGCCAGCAGCCAAGTGGGGAGGGATACGCAGTATTTT
NA	TRBV7-2	NA	TRBJ2-2	CASSSYTTGELFF	TGTGCCAGCAGCTCCTATACCACCGGGGAGCTGTTTTTT
NA	TRBV18	TRBD1	TRBJ1-2	CASSPGQGYGYTF	TGTGCCAGCTCACCGGGACAGGGCTATGGCTACACCTTC
NA	TRBV4-1	TRBD2	TRBJ2-7	CASSRTSTSRLSYEQYF	TGCGCCAGCAGCCGTACTTCGACTAGCCGACTATCCTACGAGCAGTACTTC
NA	TRBV5-1	TRBD1	TRBJ2-5	CASSGQGAVSETQYF	TGCGCCAGCAGCGGACAGGGGGCCGTGTCGGAGACCCAGTACTTC
NA	TRBV9	NA	TRBJ1-1	CASSGSSSGLAFF	TGTGCCAGCAGCGGTTCGTCCTCCGGGTTAGCTTTCTTT
NA	TRBV2	TRBD1	TRBJ2-3	CASSETGQGTDTQYF	TGTGCCAGCAGTGAAACGGGACAGGGCACAGATACGCAGTATTTT
NA	TRBV5-4	NA	TRBJ2-7	CASSLGTGAYEQYF	TGTGCCAGCAGCTTGGGTACAGGAGCCTACGAGCAGTACTTC
NA	TRBV27	TRBD1	TRBJ1-1	CASSFTTGGTEAFF	TGTGCCAGCAGTTTCACGACAGGGGGCACTGAAGCTTTCTTT
NA	TRBV7-9	NA	TRBJ2-7	CASSLSLAGAVPEQYF	TGTGCCAGCAGCTTATCTCTGGCAGGGGCCGTTCCCGAGCAGTACTTC
NA	TRBV5-1	NA	TRBJ2-1	CASSLAAGTYNEQFF	TGCGCCAGCAGCTTGGCGGCAGGAACCTACAATGAGCAGTTCTTC
NA	TRBV6-5	TRBD1	TRBJ1-1	CASTSTGGYTEAFF	TGTGCCAGCACTTCGACAGGGGGCTATACTGAAGCTTTCTTT
NA	TRBV4-1	NA	TRBJ2-7	CASSLSSDTYEQYF	TGCGCCAGCAGCCTTAGTTCGGACACCTACGAGCAGTACTTC
NA	TRBV9	TRBD2	TRBJ2-3	CASSVGGSTDTQYF	TGTGCCAGCAGCGTCGGGGGGTCCACAGATACGCAGTATTTT
few	TRBV27	TRBD2	TRBJ2-1	CASSPGLAGGRGINEQFF	TGTGCCAGCAGCCCGGGACTAGCGGGGGGCCGCGGTATCAATGAGCAGTTCTTC
NA	TRBV7-7	NA	TRBJ2-5	CASSSEMETQYF	TGTGCCAGCAGCTCCGAGATGGAGACCCAGTACTTC
NA	TRBV7-9	TRBD1	TRBJ2-1	CASSSSGGPYNEQFF	TGTGCCAGCAGCTCCTCAGGGGGCCCCTACAATGAGCAGTTCTTC
many	TRBV2	NA	TRBJ1-4	CASRAGGRGNEKLFF	TGTGCCAGCAGAGCCGGGGGGCGAGGTAATGAAAAACTGTTTTTT
NA	TRBV19	NA	TRBJ2-2	CASTPSGAGELFF	TGTGCCAGTACCCCCAGCGGTGCCGGGGAGCTGTTTTTT
NA	TRBV5-4	NA	TRBJ2-7	CASSLGQSSYEQYF	TGTGCCAGCAGCTTGGGACAGTCCTCCTACGAGCAGTACTTC